This record looks at one T cell receptor (beta chain) sequence and its context. What it recognizes is unknown. One end of the junction is discordant with germline, which a read error may explain. The sample is drawn from a study of naive and memory T cell subsets. CDR3 length: 12 amino acids. Looked up from germline, CDR1 is DFQATT and CDR2 is SNEGSKA (reference sequence). Overall study findings and caveats: Over 95% of naive TCR sequences appeared only once, unlike memory subsets.

An equimolar mix of two oligonucleotides served as the beta constant-region primer for TRBC1 and TRBC2. Four rounds of PCR amplified the ligated cDNA using nested alpha and beta constant-region primers plus SP2. TCRdb independently ran MiXCR on the UMI-ligation and nested PCR reads; one entry per CDR3 protein. Here the sample spans 95,000 to 150,000 distinct CDR3 sequences, roughly 32% being singletons. Sequences were obtained from central memory CD4+ T cells from blood. This chain joins TRBV20-1 and TRBJ2-4; a possible D gene is TRBD1 (6 bases). The origin of this receptor is a human donor in good health. The chain's CDR3 is CSASTGSKSLDF. For the CDR3, the DNA is TGCAGTGCCAGTACAGGGTCCAAGTCTTTGGACTTC.